This T cell receptor beta chain was recorded in a study of beta chain features in type 1 diabetes. Whole-study results and caveats: There was a moderate but significant shortening of TCRB CDR3s in all four CD4+ subsets of Type 1 diabetes patients. VDJ junctions from patients with type 1 diabetes contained fewer insertions and more deletions. Highly expressing activated T cells could be over-counted with a cDNA template.

V was trimmed by 3 bases and J by 8 bases, leaving 13 bases between them. The CDR3 consists of 13 residues. Germline values: CDR1 SNHLY, CDR2 FYNNEI. Of the isolated RNA, all was reverse transcribed, and so the sequenced material was expressed TCRB transcripts. Method: immunoSEQ multiplex PCR; TCRdb's copy keeps in-frame clones and lacks some. The sample shows about 650,000 clones, roughly 12% of them seen only once. This clone was counted a few times. Its antigen is not identified. The sample comprised naive CD4+ T cells from blood. This sequence originates from a man in his thirties or forties with type 1 diabetes. This sequence joins TRBV2 and TRBJ1-2; the D gene is possibly TRBD1 (5 bases). The CDR3 loop is CASSDGRDRGYTF. CDR3 sequence (DNA): TGTGCCAGCAGTGACGGCAGGGATAGGGGCTACACCTTC.